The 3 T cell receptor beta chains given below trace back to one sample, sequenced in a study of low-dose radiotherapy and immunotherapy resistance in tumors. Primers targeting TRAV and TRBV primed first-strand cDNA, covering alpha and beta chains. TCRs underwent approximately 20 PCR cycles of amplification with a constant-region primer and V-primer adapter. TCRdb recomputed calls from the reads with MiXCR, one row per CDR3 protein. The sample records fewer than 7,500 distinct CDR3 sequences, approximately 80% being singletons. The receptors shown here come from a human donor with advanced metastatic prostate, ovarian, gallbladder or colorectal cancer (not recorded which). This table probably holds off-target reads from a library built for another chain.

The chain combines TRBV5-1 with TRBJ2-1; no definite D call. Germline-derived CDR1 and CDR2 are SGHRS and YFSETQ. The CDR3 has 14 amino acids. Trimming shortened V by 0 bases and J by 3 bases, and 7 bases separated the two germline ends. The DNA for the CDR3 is TGCGCCAGCAGCTTGGACAGATTCTACAATGAGCAGTTCTTC. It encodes CASSLDRFYNEQFF. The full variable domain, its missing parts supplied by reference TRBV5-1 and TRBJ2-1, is KAGVTQTPRYLIKTRGQQVTLSCSPISGHRSVSWYQQTPGQGLQFLFEYFSETQRNKGNFPGRFSGRQFSNSRSEMNVSTLELGDSALYLCASSLDRFYNEQFFGPGTRLTVL.

CDR3 DNA sequence: TGCAGTGCTAGAGATGAGACTAGCGGCTTGTTTGAGCAGTTCTTC. Encoded protein: CSARDETSGLFEQFF. The J gene is TRBJ2-1, the V gene TRBV20-1; TRBD2 matches 9 bases. J gave up 9 bases and V 0 bases, and 9 bases lay outside the gene matches. CDR3 length equals 15 residues. The V gene's germline CDR1 is DFQATT and CDR2 SNEGSKA (reference sequence).

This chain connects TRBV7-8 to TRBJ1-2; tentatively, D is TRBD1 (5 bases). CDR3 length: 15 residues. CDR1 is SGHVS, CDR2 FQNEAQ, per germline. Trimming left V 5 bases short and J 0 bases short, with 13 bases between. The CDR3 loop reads CASSPWTTSNYGYTF. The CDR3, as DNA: TGTGCCAGCAGCCCCTGGACAACCTCTAACTATGGCTACACCTTC.